A selection of T cell receptor beta chains follows, all from one sample in a study of T cell responses to AZD1222 COVID-19 vaccine. Data came from immunoSEQ multiplex PCR; TCRdb stores just in-frame clones and leaves some out. This sample has 110,000 to 150,000 clones; approximately 88% occur once, and the top ten carry 2.5% to 3.5%. The sequenced sample was peripheral blood, obtained on day 0 of AZD1222 vaccination. The receptors come from an adult in good health. Each CDR3 is given with its conserved first and last residue. Fields, in order: CDR3 protein, CDR3 DNA, D gene, CDR3 length, clone size, J gene, V gene. D genes are given only for firm matches. Not all rows give a size; the values are once, few, many and, for expanded clones, a class.

CDR3: CASSLLEVPSDEQYF
DNA: TGTGCCAGCAGCTTATTGGAGGTTCCCTCGGACGAGCAGTACTTC
D: -
length: 15
size: -
J: TRBJ2-7
V: TRBV11-1

CDR3: CASSPGLAGGPRYNEQFF
DNA: TGCGCCAGCAGCCCGGGACTAGCGGGAGGGCCGAGATACAATGAGCAGTTCTTC
D: TRBD2
length: 18
size: -
J: TRBJ2-1
V: TRBV5-1

CDR3: CASRTGANTGELFF
DNA: TGTGCCAGCAGGACAGGGGCGAACACCGGGGAGCTGTTTTTT
D: TRBD1
length: 14
size: -
J: TRBJ2-2
V: TRBV28

CDR3: CASSGLAHYNEQFF
DNA: TGTGCCAGCAGTGGGCTAGCGCACTACAATGAGCAGTTCTTC
D: -
length: 14
size: -
J: TRBJ2-1
V: TRBV2

CDR3: CASSAGTGVVRGYTF
DNA: TGTGCCAGCAGTGCCGGGACAGGGGTAGTTAGGGGCTACACCTTC
D: TRBD1
length: 15
size: once
J: TRBJ1-2
V: TRBV2

CDR3: CASGLSGSGYGYTF
DNA: TGTGCTAGTGGTTTGTCAGGGAGCGGCTATGGCTACACCTTC
D: -
length: 14
size: -
J: TRBJ1-2
V: TRBV12-5

CDR3: CASSLVQANNSPLHF
DNA: TGTGCCAGCAGCTTAGTCCAGGCCAATAATTCACCCCTCCACTTT
D: -
length: 15
size: -
J: TRBJ1-6
V: TRBV7-9

CDR3: CASSPIGTDEQFF
DNA: TGTGCCAGCTCACCAATAGGTACGGATGAGCAGTTCTTC
D: -
length: 13
size: -
J: TRBJ2-1
V: TRBV18

CDR3: CASSSNRDRDYEKLFF
DNA: TGTGCCAGTTCATCCAACCGGGACAGGGATTATGAAAAACTGTTTTTT
D: TRBD1
length: 16
size: -
J: TRBJ1-4
V: TRBV19

CDR3: CASSYKGFSSYEQYF
DNA: TGTGCCAGCAGTTACAAGGGGTTCTCCTCCTACGAGCAGTACTTC
D: -
length: 15
size: -
J: TRBJ2-7
V: TRBV27

CDR3: CASSFQGAREQPQHF
DNA: TGTGCCAGCAGTTTTCAGGGGGCTAGGGAACAGCCCCAGCATTTT
D: TRBD1
length: 15
size: -
J: TRBJ1-5
V: TRBV27

CDR3: CASSLVTSLGTEAFF
DNA: TGTGCCAGCAGCTTAGTTACCTCGTTGGGCACTGAAGCTTTCTTT
D: -
length: 15
size: -
J: TRBJ1-1
V: TRBV7-9

CDR3: CASSFRDWQYF
DNA: TGTGCCAGCAGTTTCAGGGATTGGCAGTACTTC
D: -
length: 11
size: -
J: TRBJ2-7
V: TRBV28

CDR3: CASSPHPVSSYEQYF
DNA: TGTGCCAGCAGCCCACACCCGGTAAGCTCCTACGAGCAGTACTTC
D: -
length: 15
size: -
J: TRBJ2-7
V: TRBV5-8

CDR3: CASSLITSGSDEQYF
DNA: TGTGCCAGCAGCTTAATCACTAGCGGGAGTGATGAGCAGTACTTC
D: TRBD2
length: 15
size: -
J: TRBJ2-7
V: TRBV11-2

CDR3: CASSFSTGGSTGELFF
DNA: TGTGCCAGCAGCTTTAGCACAGGAGGGTCCACCGGGGAGCTGTTTTTT
D: -
length: 16
size: once
J: TRBJ2-2
V: TRBV7-9

CDR3: CASSSLQDSGYTF
DNA: TGTGCCAGTAGTAGTCTCCAGGATTCTGGCTACACCTTC
D: -
length: 13
size: once
J: TRBJ1-2
V: TRBV19

CDR3: CASSFGGQPQHF
DNA: TGTGCCAGCAGTTTTGGGGGTCAGCCCCAGCATTTT
D: -
length: 12
size: once
J: TRBJ1-5
V: TRBV12-3/TRBV12-4

CDR3: CASSAGTGSYEQYF
DNA: TGTGCCAGCAGTGCCGGGACGGGATCCTACGAGCAGTACTTC
D: -
length: 14
size: -
J: TRBJ2-7
V: TRBV2

CDR3: CASSPRLADSYNEQFF
DNA: TGTGCCAGTAGTCCCCGACTAGCGGATTCCTACAATGAGCAGTTCTTC
D: TRBD2
length: 16
size: few
J: TRBJ2-1
V: TRBV19

CDR3: CASSSSVGRETQYF
DNA: TGTGCCAGCAGTTCAAGCGTGGGACGGGAGACCCAGTACTTC
D: -
length: 14
size: -
J: TRBJ2-5
V: TRBV27

CDR3: CASSRQGSSYEQYF
DNA: TGTGCCAGCAGTCGACAGGGGAGCTCCTACGAGCAGTACTTC
D: TRBD1
length: 14
size: -
J: TRBJ2-7
V: TRBV7-2

CDR3: CASSPRAAWNEQFF
DNA: TGCGCCAGCAGCCCCCGGGCCGCGTGGAATGAGCAGTTCTTC
D: -
length: 14
size: once
J: TRBJ2-1
V: TRBV5-1

CDR3: CATSETGAGTDTQYF
DNA: TGTGCCACCAGCGAAACAGGAGCCGGAACAGATACGCAGTATTTT
D: -
length: 15
size: -
J: TRBJ2-3
V: TRBV15

CDR3: CASSLGGRLYGYTF
DNA: TGTGCCAGCAGCTTAGGGGGCAGACTCTATGGCTACACCTTC
D: -
length: 14
size: -
J: TRBJ1-2
V: TRBV7-2

CDR3: CASSLSGPGDSYEQYF
DNA: TGTGCCAGCAGTCTGTCGGGCCCCGGGGACTCCTACGAGCAGTACTTC
D: -
length: 16
size: once
J: TRBJ2-7
V: TRBV28

CDR3: CASSLLAGGLNEQFF
DNA: TGTGCCAGCAGCCTTCTAGCGGGAGGGCTCAATGAGCAGTTCTTC
D: TRBD2
length: 15
size: -
J: TRBJ2-1
V: TRBV11-1

CDR3: CASSGTVDSNQPQHF
DNA: TGCGCCAGCAGCGGGACGGTTGATAGCAATCAGCCCCAGCATTTT
D: -
length: 15
size: -
J: TRBJ1-5
V: TRBV23-1

CDR3: CASSFLGQGAVQPQHF
DNA: TGTGCCAGCAGTTTCTTGGGACAGGGGGCTGTGCAGCCCCAGCATTTT
D: TRBD1
length: 16
size: -
J: TRBJ1-5
V: TRBV28

CDR3: CASTKGGENTEAFF
DNA: TGTGCCAGCACCAAAGGGGGCGAAAACACTGAAGCTTTCTTT
D: TRBD1
length: 14
size: -
J: TRBJ1-1
V: TRBV2

CDR3: CASSARQGTDTQYF
DNA: TGTGCCAGCAGCGCCCGACAGGGGACAGATACGCAGTATTTT
D: TRBD1
length: 14
size: -
J: TRBJ2-3
V: TRBV11-3

CDR3: CATSDLGAVGAGELFF
DNA: TGTGCCACCAGTGATTTGGGGGCAGTGGGGGCCGGGGAGCTGTTTTTT
D: -
length: 16
size: -
J: TRBJ2-2
V: TRBV24-1

CDR3: CASSHYYTGVGHTDTQYF
DNA: TGTGCCAGCAGCCACTACTACACAGGGGTGGGTCACACAGATACGCAGTATTTT
D: TRBD1
length: 18
size: -
J: TRBJ2-3
V: TRBV3-1/TRBV3-2

CDR3: CASSLREVGSPLHF
DNA: TGCGCCAGCAGCCTCAGGGAGGTAGGGTCACCCCTCCACTTT
D: -
length: 14
size: -
J: TRBJ1-6
V: TRBV4-1

CDR3: CASSPKTVDEQFF
DNA: TGTGCCAGCTCGCCCAAAACAGTTGATGAGCAGTTCTTC
D: -
length: 13
size: -
J: TRBJ2-1
V: TRBV18